The clone carrying this TCR beta chain has just a few counts. Germline V gene lookup returns CDR1 DFQATT and CDR2 SNEGSKA (reference sequence). Unmatched junction bases numbered 6, after V lost 5 bases and J lost 3 bases. This CDR3 spans 14 amino acids. TCRdb passed the RT-PCR reads through MiXCR, listing each CDR3 protein once. The profile covers more than 550,000 distinct CDR3 sequences, with 12% to 15% appearing a single time and 3% to 4.5% taken by the ten largest. This TCR derives from a female donor in good health, serving as a healthy control. Sequences were obtained from memory CD4+ T cells from blood. V usage is TRBV20-1 and J usage is TRBJ1-1, with 10 positions matching TRBD1. CDR3 nucleotides: TGCAGTGCTCCACGGACAGGGGGATACACTGAAGCTTTCTTT. Residues: CSAPRTGGYTEAFF.